This TCR beta chain was identified in a study of siplizumab effects on memory and regulatory T cells. CDR1 is SGHTA, CDR2 FQGNSA, per germline. Trimming shortened V by 1 base and J by 8 bases, and 8 bases separated the two germline ends. The CDR3 is 13 amino acids. Profiled with immunoSEQ multiplex PCR; TCRdb holds only in-frame clones, not every one. The sample has over 95,000 clones, 93% seen once. J is TRBJ1-4 and V is TRBV7-2; TRBD1 might be the D (5 bases). The clonotype was recovered from a human donor in good health. Sequencing input: non-Treg CD4+ T cells sorted from blood. The CDR3 region has the DNA TGTGCCAGCAGCTTAGGGCGGGGGGAAAAACTGTTTTTT. Translation: CASSLGRGEKLFF. The full variable domain, completed using reference TRBV7-2 and TRBJ1-4, is GAGVSQSPSNKVTEKGKDVELRCDPISGHTALYWYRQSLGQGLEFLIYFQGNSAPDKSGLPSDRFSAERTGGSVSTLTIQRTQQEDSAVYLCASSLGRGEKLFFGSGTQLSVL.